The sequence of this T cell receptor (beta chain) was determined in a study of T-cell reconstitution after alpha-beta-depleted transplantation in children listed by TCRdb under 2016. Context from the whole study: Using TCR repertoire profiling, the study quantitatively followed how T-cell immune reconstitution unfolded in children after TCRalphabeta/CD19-depleted allogeneic hematopoietic cell transplantation.

Library prep was done by PCR. TCRdb lists the instrument as Illumina HiSeq 2500. TCR library preparation used molecular barcoding, with unique molecular identifiers applied to normalize quantification of the TCRbeta repertoire. The public reads were reanalyzed by TCRdb: fastp trimming at Q25, MiXCR alignment, in-frame beta chains only. Rows with a matching CDR3 protein are joined into one entry that keeps the most common DNA and genes. The sample records 500,000 to 650,000 distinct CDR3 sequences, 13% of which are singletons. The ten largest clones represent 2.2% of the sample. General study outcomes and caveats: In some patients, high TCRbeta diversity at day 60 was attributed to recipient T cells and intrathymic progenitors that had survived conditioning. Apparently early alphabetaT-cell count recovery about two months after transplant reportedly relied on only several hundred rapidly expanded clones derived from non-depleted graft cells. Over subsequent months, a decline in hyperexpanded clone frequencies was noted, and after one year, T-cell counts and TCRbeta diversity were mostly ascribed to newly produced T cells.

In the paper's terms, the treatment or condition label means: allogeneic hematopoietic cell transplantation with graft depleted of TCRalphabeta T cells and CD19 B cells. Transplant recipients were children who received TCRalphabeta/CD19-depleted allogeneic hematopoietic cell grafts. In regard to this clonotype: Its recognized antigen is unknown. No quality values exist for individual bases; no much larger clone is one base distant.

The specimen comprised PBMCs, mostly from graft donor cells, sampled 360 days after TCRalphabeta/CD19-depleted stem cell transplant. The sequence came from a male patient aged 10 to 17 who had a stem cell transplant for acute myeloid leukemia, so the T cells may come from the graft donor.

The CDR3 reads CASSISQGRQETQYF. The DNA sequence follows: TGTGCCAGCAGCATTTCACAGGGGAGGCAAGAGACCCAGTACTTC. Recombination connected TRBV11-1 to TRBJ2-5; TRBD1 might be the D gene, on 7 matching bases. CDR3 length: 15 amino acids, cysteine to phenylalanine. The CDR3 DNA has 45 bases and is translated from base 1. Cut back by 5 bases and 2 bases, the V and J ends lie 15 bases apart. From the germline V gene (reference sequence), CDR1 is SGHAT and CDR2 is FQDESV.